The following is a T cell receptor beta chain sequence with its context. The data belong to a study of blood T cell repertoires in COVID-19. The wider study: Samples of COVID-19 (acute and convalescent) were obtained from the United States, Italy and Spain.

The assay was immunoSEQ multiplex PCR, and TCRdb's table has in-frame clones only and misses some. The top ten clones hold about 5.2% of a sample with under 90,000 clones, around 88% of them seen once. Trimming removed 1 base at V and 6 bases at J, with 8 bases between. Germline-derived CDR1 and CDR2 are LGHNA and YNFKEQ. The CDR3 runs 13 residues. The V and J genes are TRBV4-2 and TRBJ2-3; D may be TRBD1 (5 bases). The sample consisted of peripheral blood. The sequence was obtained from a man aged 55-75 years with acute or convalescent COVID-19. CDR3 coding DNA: TGTGCCAGCAGCCAAGGGGGCGGTGATACGCAGTATTTT. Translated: CASSQGGGDTQYF.